This is a list of T cell receptor beta chains from one sample in a study of blood T cell repertoires in COVID-19. TCRdb's copy holds only in-frame clones and misses some; the assay was immunoSEQ multiplex PCR. This sample has 150,000 to 200,000 clones; nearly 90% occur once, and the top ten carry about 22%. The sequencing input was peripheral blood. These receptors all come from a man aged 55 to 70 with active or convalescent COVID-19. Each CDR3 is given with its conserved first and last residue. The D gene is left open where the match is weak. Not all rows give a size; the values are once, few, many and, for expanded clones, a class.

d_call | clone_size | j_call | v_call | cdr3_aa | cdr3_nt
TRBD1 | NA | TRBJ2-7 | TRBV4-1 | CASSERQGPPGEQYF | TGCGCCAGCAGCGAGCGACAGGGACCCCCGGGGGAGCAGTACTTC
TRBD2 | NA | TRBJ2-3 | TRBV7-2 | CASGGLAGLLTDTQYF | TGTGCCAGCGGGGGACTAGCGGGGCTTCTCACAGATACGCAGTATTTT
NA | NA | TRBJ2-5 | TRBV6-5 | CASPPGQGTQETQYF | TGTGCCAGCCCCCCGGGGCAGGGGACGCAAGAGACCCAGTACTTC
TRBD1 | NA | TRBJ1-1 | TRBV9 | CASSAPTGGHTEAFF | TGTGCCAGCAGCGCCCCCACAGGGGGGCACACTGAAGCTTTCTTT
NA | once | TRBJ2-6 | TRBV4-1 | CASNQNLKGSGANVLTF | TGCGCCAGCAACCAGAACCTAAAGGGGTCTGGGGCCAACGTCCTGACTTTC
TRBD2 | NA | TRBJ2-7 | TRBV9 | CASSPSRPRSGAYEQYF | TGTGCCAGCAGCCCCTCTCGGCCAAGGAGCGGGGCCTACGAGCAGTACTTC
NA | NA | TRBJ2-2 | TRBV6-5 | CASAGSFNTGELFF | TGTGCCAGCGCAGGATCGTTCAACACCGGGGAGCTGTTTTTT
TRBD1 | NA | TRBJ1-5 | TRBV6-5 | CATWTGGNQPQHF | TGTGCCACCTGGACAGGGGGTAATCAGCCCCAGCATTTT
TRBD1 | NA | TRBJ2-7 | TRBV5-1 | CASSVAGTADEQYF | TGCGCCAGCAGCGTCGCCGGGACAGCAGACGAGCAGTACTTC
NA | once | TRBJ2-1 | TRBV27 | CASSLGRGDNEQFF | TGTGCCAGCAGTTTAGGGCGGGGAGACAATGAGCAGTTCTTC
NA | NA | TRBJ2-7 | TRBV4-1 | CASSHEQGRLGQYF | TGCGCCAGCAGCCATGAGCAGGGGCGGCTGGGGCAGTACTTC
TRBD1 | NA | TRBJ1-4 | TRBV2 | CASTQTGAPNEKLFF | TGTGCCAGCACTCAGACAGGGGCCCCTAATGAAAAACTGTTTTTT
TRBD1 | NA | TRBJ1-5 | TRBV6-6 | CASRPRQGASNQPQHF | TGTGCCAGCAGGCCCAGACAGGGGGCCAGCAATCAGCCCCAGCATTTT
NA | NA | TRBJ1-5 | TRBV2 | CASSVYGRDQPQHF | TGTGCCAGCAGTGTTTACGGGCGGGATCAGCCCCAGCATTTT
TRBD1 | NA | TRBJ1-2 | TRBV4-2 | CASSQEGARSYGYTF | TGTGCCAGCAGCCAGGAGGGGGCGCGTAGCTATGGCTACACCTTC
TRBD2 | NA | TRBJ2-3 | TRBV7-6 | CASSLERGGVIVGTQYF | TGTGCCAGCAGCTTAGAGCGCGGGGGGGTCATTGTTGGTACGCAGTATTTT
TRBD1 | NA | TRBJ1-4 | TRBV5-8 | CASSPGTATNEKLFF | TGTGCCAGCAGCCCCGGGACAGCAACTAATGAAAAACTGTTTTTT
NA | NA | TRBJ2-4 | TRBV12-3/TRBV12-4 | CASSLGSIQYF | TGTGCCAGCAGTTTAGGTAGCATTCAGTACTTC
NA | NA | TRBJ2-5 | TRBV3-1/TRBV3-2 | CASSQSKETQYF | TGTGCCAGCAGCCAGAGTAAAGAGACCCAGTACTTC
NA | once | TRBJ2-6 | TRBV7-8 | CASSYKQTSSGANVLTF | TGTGCCAGCAGCTACAAGCAGACTAGCTCTGGGGCCAACGTCCTGACTTTC
TRBD1 | NA | TRBJ2-6 | TRBV7-6 | CASSLGQGNSGANVLTF | TGTGCCAGCAGCTTAGGACAGGGCAACTCTGGGGCCAACGTCCTGACTTTC
NA | NA | TRBJ2-7 | TRBV11-3 | CASSPGGDRAYEQYF | TGTGCCAGCAGCCCGGGGGGGGACAGGGCCTACGAGCAGTACTTC
TRBD1 | NA | TRBJ1-1 | TRBV27 | CASDTGGPNTEAFF | TGTGCCAGCGACACAGGGGGCCCGAACACTGAAGCTTTCTTT
NA | NA | TRBJ2-2 | TRBV5-1 | CASSNTGLNTGELFF | TGCGCCAGCAGTAATACAGGGTTGAACACCGGGGAGCTGTTTTTT
NA | NA | TRBJ2-1 | TRBV7-2 | CASSLVGGETHQFF | TGTGCCAGCAGCTTAGTAGGGGGGGAGACCCACCAGTTCTTC
NA | NA | TRBJ2-7 | TRBV6-5 | CASSLDRTSGEYF | TGTGCCAGCAGTCTGGACAGGACCTCGGGAGAGTACTTC
TRBD1 | once | TRBJ1-2 | TRBV5-1 | CASSSTGRYGYTF | TGCGCCAGCAGCTCGACAGGGCGCTATGGCTACACCTTC
NA | NA | TRBJ1-2 | TRBV7-3 | CASSLSPRRGYTF | TGTGCCAGCAGCTTATCCCCCCGGAGAGGCTACACCTTC
NA | NA | TRBJ2-1 | TRBV10-2 | CALGSYNEQFF | TGCGCACTAGGTTCCTACAATGAGCAGTTCTTC
NA | NA | TRBJ2-1 | TRBV7-9 | CASSWDFSSNEQFF | TGTGCCAGCAGCTGGGACTTTTCGTCCAATGAGCAGTTCTTC
TRBD1 | NA | TRBJ1-3 | TRBV4-1 | CASSHLVTGVGNTIYF | TGCGCCAGCAGCCATCTCGTGACAGGGGTCGGAAACACCATATATTTT
NA | NA | TRBJ1-3 | TRBV7-8 | CASSHGGSGNTIYF | TGTGCCAGCAGCCACGGGGGGTCCGGAAACACCATATATTTT
TRBD1 | NA | TRBJ1-1 | TRBV5-4 | CASSPSGTGGTEAFF | TGTGCCAGCAGCCCCTCCGGGACAGGGGGCACTGAAGCTTTCTTT